This T cell receptor beta chain derives from a study of blood T cell repertoires in COVID-19. Study at large: The study drew acute and convalescent COVID-19 samples from the United States, Italy and Spain. PBMCs, B-cell-depleted T cells, or T cells were the source of the cDNA or gDNA that made up the material.

Germline CDR1 reads GTSNPN; CDR2 reads SVGIG (reference sequence). V lost 2 bases to trimming and J lost 3 bases; unmatched junction nucleotides: 6. There are 14 residues in the CDR3. Generated by immunoSEQ multiplex PCR, the TCRdb table keeps only in-frame clones and is missing some. The sample holds about 53,000 clones; around 86% are singletons and the top ten take around 2.7%. The chain recombines TRBV30 with TRBJ2-5; 7 positions match TRBD1. The source material was peripheral blood. This TCR came from an elderly man with acute or convalescent COVID-19. Here the CDR3 reads CAWSKRDSKETQYF. The CDR3, as DNA: TGTGCCTGGAGTAAAAGGGACAGCAAAGAGACCCAGTACTTC.